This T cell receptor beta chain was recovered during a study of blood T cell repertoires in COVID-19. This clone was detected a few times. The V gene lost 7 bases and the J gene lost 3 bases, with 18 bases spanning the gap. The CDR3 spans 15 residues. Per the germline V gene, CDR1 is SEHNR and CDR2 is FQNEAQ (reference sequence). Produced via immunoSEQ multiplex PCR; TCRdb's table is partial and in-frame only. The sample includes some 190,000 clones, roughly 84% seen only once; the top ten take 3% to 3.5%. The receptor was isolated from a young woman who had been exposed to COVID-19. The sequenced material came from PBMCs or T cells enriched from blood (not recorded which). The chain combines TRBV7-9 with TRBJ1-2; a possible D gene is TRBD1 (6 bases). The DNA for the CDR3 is TGTGCCAGCACCAAATTGGTGACAGGTTACTATGGCTACACCTTC. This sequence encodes CASTKLVTGYYGYTF.